The 32 T cell receptor beta chains below all came from one sample that was sequenced in a study of glioma-infiltrating T cells after dendritic cell vaccination. Time point defined: after dendritic cell vaccination, including at tumor progression/relapse. Sequencing was performed with immunoSEQ multiplex PCR; in TCRdb, only in-frame clones are kept and a portion is missing. The table has more than 85,000 clones, almost 90% seen once. The material sequenced was blood, taken after dendritic cell vaccination. Source of these receptors: a human donor with glioblastoma.

This rearrangement joins TRBV6-5 to TRBJ1-2; D remains unclear. This CDR3 is 13 amino acids long. Germline loops: CDR1 MNHEY, CDR2 SVGAGI. Trimming took off 7 bases at V and 3 bases at J, with 12 bases between the two ends. As DNA, the CDR3 is TGTGCCAGCACGCGGTCCCTCCACTATGGCTACACCTTC. The encoded protein is CASTRSLHYGYTF.

The chain combines TRBV5-5 with TRBJ1-3, with 7 bases that match TRBD1. The CDR3 has 14 amino acids. V lost 4 bases, J lost 2 bases, and 3 bases stayed unmatched. Germline V CDR1 and CDR2: SGHKS, YYEKEE (reference sequence). The CDR3 sequence is CASSLTGTGNTIYF. DNA for the CDR3: TGTGCCAGCAGCCTGACAGGGACTGGAAACACCATATATTTT.

This clone appeared a single time. The chain uses TRBV29-1 and TRBJ1-2; D ambiguous. CDR1 is SQVTM and CDR2 is ANQGSEA in the germline V gene. The CDR3 covers 12 residues. Trimming took 7 bases from V and 1 from J, leaving 10 bases between them. The CDR3 here is CSGTEINYGYTF. Here the CDR3 DNA reads TGCAGCGGGACTGAGATTAACTATGGCTACACCTTC.

This chain uses TRBV7-2 with TRBJ2-1; 10 bases map to TRBD1. The germline V gene has CDR1 SGHTA and CDR2 FQGNSA. CDR3 length: 16 residues. J gave up 5 bases and V 4 bases, and 8 bases lay outside the gene matches. CDR3 sequence (DNA): TGTGCCAGCAGCTCCCGTGGGACAGGGGTACACAATGAGCAGTTCTTC. It yields the protein CASSSRGTGVHNEQFF.

The chain links TRBV2 to TRBJ1-4; no clear D gene. V was trimmed by 4 bases and J by 3 bases, leaving 9 bases between them. The germline CDR1 and CDR2 sequences are SNHLY and FYNNEI. The CDR3 is made up of 14 amino acids. CDR3 protein: CASSGGSSNEKLFF. In nucleotides, the CDR3 is TGTGCCAGCAGTGGAGGGAGTTCTAATGAAAAACTGTTTTTT.

The chain recombines TRBV11-2 with TRBJ2-7; 9 bases align to TRBD2. Germline V gene sequence: CDR1 SGHAT, CDR2 FQNNGV. The CDR3 covers 15 residues. Trimming removed 0 bases from V and 6 bases from J; junction bases left unmatched: 6. The DNA for the CDR3 is TGTGCCAGCAGCTTAGATACTGCGGGAGGGGGCGAGCAGTACTTC. Amino acid sequence: CASSLDTAGGGEQYF.

This clone turned up a few times. V is TRBV5-1 and J is TRBJ1-4, with D possibly TRBD1 on 5 matching bases. V lost 2 bases to trimming and J lost 10 bases, with 15 bases between them. This CDR3 spans 14 amino acids. The germline V gene has CDR1 SGHRS and CDR2 YFSETQ. CDR3 DNA sequence: TGCGCCAGCAGCTTTGACGGGGGGAGTGGAAAACTGTTTTTT. Its translation is CASSFDGGSGKLFF.

This clone has only a few counts. The V call is TRBV5-3, the J call TRBJ2-3; 11 bases align to TRBD2. TRBV5-3 is an ORF, with its function uncertain. Germline trimming cut 1 base from V and 4 bases from J; bases unmatched to any gene: 8. This CDR3 region has 17 residues. The CDR3 here is CARSLLAGGGWADTQYF. The CDR3 DNA reads TGTGCCAGAAGCTTGCTAGCGGGAGGAGGGTGGGCAGATACGCAGTATTTT.

The chain couples TRBV7-4 to TRBJ1-2; D perhaps matches TRBD1 (5 bases). Trimming stripped 0 bases from V and 0 bases from J, with 14 bases between. The CDR3 is 17 amino acids. CDR1 and CDR2 (germline): SGHVT, SQSDAQ. The CDR3 protein is CASSLAIRGSTNYGYTF. The CDR3 DNA reads as TGTGCCAGCAGCTTAGCGATTCGGGGGAGTACTAACTATGGCTACACCTTC.

The chain links TRBV10-3 to TRBJ2-7; 8 bases line up with TRBD2. The V gene's germline CDR1 is ENHRY and CDR2 SYGVKD. V was pared by 10 bases and J by 2 bases, with 4 bases of the junction left unmatched. The CDR3 runs 12 residues. For the CDR3, the DNA is TGTGCCACGGCGGGGGGAACCTACGAGCAGTACTTC. Translated, it gives CATAGGTYEQYF.

The V gene is TRBV30, the J gene TRBJ1-6; 9 bases line up with TRBD1. Germline values: CDR1 GTSNPN, CDR2 SVGIG (reference sequence). The CDR3 spans 15 residues. The junction had 13 bases not matched to a gene; V was cut back by 3 bases and J by 13 bases. The CDR3 here is CAWRPTGQGFVPLHF. CDR3 nucleotides: TGTGCCTGGAGACCAACCGGACAGGGGTTTGTCCCCCTCCACTTT.

V is TRBV6-4 and J is TRBJ2-1, with 8 bases lining up with TRBD2. CDR1 MRHNA and CDR2 SNTAGT come from the germline V gene. The CDR3 has 16 residues. Unmatched junction bases numbered 12, after V lost 6 bases and J lost 5 bases. CDR3: CASSPSGSINNNEQFF. As DNA, the CDR3 is TGTGCCAGCAGCCCCAGCGGGAGTATCAACAACAATGAGCAGTTCTTC.

The CDR3, as DNA: TGCGCCAGCAGCCCCGCCCCCCTGCAGGGAGGGCAAGAGACCCAGTACTTC. Protein: CASSPAPLQGGQETQYF. V and J are TRBV5-1 and TRBJ2-5, with 7 nucleotides matching TRBD2. J was trimmed by 2 bases and V by 4 bases; bases with no gene match: 14. The germline V gene encodes CDR1 SGHRS and CDR2 YFSETQ. The CDR3 contains 17 residues.

V gene TRBV5-4 combines with J gene TRBJ1-2; 7 bases fit TRBD1. Germline CDR1 is SGHNT and CDR2 is YYREEE (reference sequence). CDR3 length: 13 amino acids. Trimming took 9 bases from V and 1 from J; bases not matched to a gene: 6. The chain's CDR3 is CATSNRGNYGYTF. The CDR3 bases are TGTGCCACCTCCAACAGGGGTAACTATGGCTACACCTTC.

This chain links TRBV5-4 with TRBJ2-3; D might be TRBD1 (6 bases). The CDR3 has 16 residues. CDR1 and CDR2 (germline): SGHNT, YYREEE (reference sequence). With 4 bases removed from V and 1 base from J, the gap between germline ends came to 16 bases. The CDR3 region is CASSDEHRVGTDTQYF. CDR3 in DNA: TGTGCCAGCAGCGATGAACACAGGGTGGGCACAGATACGCAGTATTTT.

The chain has TRBV19 and TRBJ2-5, with D possibly being TRBD2 (5 bases). V was cut by 4 bases and J by 4 bases, with 13 bases left in between. The CDR3 is 14 residues long. Germline CDR1 reads LNHDA; CDR2 reads SQIVND (reference sequence). The chain's CDR3 is CASSRDQGRETQYF. CDR3 DNA sequence: TGTGCCAGTAGTAGAGATCAAGGGAGAGAGACCCAGTACTTC.

V usage is TRBV6-5 and J usage is TRBJ1-6; 8 bases match TRBD1. CDR3 length: 16 residues. The V segment lost 3 bases and the J segment 10 bases; nucleotides outside the gene matches: 11. The germline V gene encodes CDR1 MNHEY and CDR2 SVGAGI. CDR3 bases: TGTGCCAGCAGTTATGATACAGGGGGTAGATGGTCACCCCTCCACTTT. The encoded protein is CASSYDTGGRWSPLHF.

The chain has TRBV6-5 and TRBJ1-1, with TRBD1 matching over 9 bases. J gave up 3 bases and V 6 bases, and 5 bases lay outside the gene matches. Germline CDR1 and CDR2: MNHEY and SVGAGI. The CDR3 spans 14 residues. The CDR3 reads CASSPRDRDTEAFF. CDR3 sequence (DNA): TGTGCCAGCAGCCCCCGGGACAGGGACACTGAAGCTTTCTTT.

V usage is TRBV6-6 and J usage is TRBJ1-1, with D uncertain. V was clipped by 2 bases and J by 0 bases, with 7 bases between them. The CDR3 runs to 14 residues. Germline loops: CDR1 MNHNY, CDR2 SVGAGI (reference sequence). The CDR3 region has the DNA TGTGCCAGCAGTTACGGGCAGGTGAACACTGAAGCTTTCTTT. Translation gives CASSYGQVNTEAFF.

The gene calls are TRBV6-5 and TRBJ1-4; a weak D match, TRBD1 (6 bases). There are 14 residues in the CDR3. Germline CDR1 MNHEY, CDR2 SVGAGI. Deletions cut 5 bases from V and 8 bases from J, with 15 bases between. CDR3 loop: CASSEQGQKEKLFF. The CDR3 bases are TGTGCCAGCAGTGAACAGGGACAAAAGGAAAAACTGTTTTTT.

The V call is TRBV10-3, the J call TRBJ2-1; D gene uncertain. The V gene's germline CDR1 is ENHRY and CDR2 SYGVKD. V lost 0 bases and J 2 bases, leaving 5 bases between the germline ends. The CDR3 sequence is 14 residues long. CDR3 loop: CAISESSAYNEQFF. CDR3 DNA sequence: TGTGCCATCAGTGAGTCGAGCGCCTACAATGAGCAGTTCTTC.

V is TRBV2 and J is TRBJ2-3, with D possibly being TRBD2 (5 bases). Trimming left V 5 bases short and J 5 bases short, with 17 bases between. Germline loops: CDR1 SNHLY, CDR2 FYNNEI. This CDR3 region has 15 residues. This chain's CDR3 is CASSWAAPRGDTQYF. The CDR3 DNA reads as TGTGCCAGCAGTTGGGCCGCCCCCCGGGGAGATACGCAGTATTTT.

The chain couples TRBV18 to TRBJ1-1; no reliable D call. Trimming stripped 3 bases from V and 0 bases from J, with 8 bases between. The CDR3 has 14 residues. Germline values: CDR1 KGHSH, CDR2 LQKENI. The CDR3 reads CASSPTVLNTEAFF. The CDR3, as DNA: TGTGCCAGCTCACCGACTGTCTTGAACACTGAAGCTTTCTTT.

The CDR3 region is CASSFRQGFRNYGYTF. DNA for the CDR3: TGTGCCAGCAGTTTTCGCCAGGGGTTCCGAAACTATGGCTACACCTTC. The chain combines TRBV6-5 with TRBJ1-2; perhaps TRBD1 as D (6 bases). The CDR3 is 16 residues long. Trimming pared 4 bases from V and 2 bases from J, leaving 17 bases between. In germline, CDR1 is MNHEY, CDR2 SVGAGI.

This chain joins TRBV12-5 and TRBJ2-2, with a possible D match to TRBD2 (7 bases). The CDR3 contains 16 residues. V gave up 2 bases and J gave up 5 bases, with 15 bases separating them. Germline V gene data show CDR1 as LGHNT and CDR2 as FRNRAP. CDR3 bases: TGTGCTAGTGGTTTGTTCGGGGGGCGAAGAACCGGGGAGCTGTTTTTT. Residues: CASGLFGGRRTGELFF.

This sequence joins TRBV21-1 and TRBJ2-1; the table names TRBD1, a call not compared with the DNA. TRBV21-1 is flagged as a pseudogene. There are 16 residues in the CDR3. The CDR3, as DNA: TGTGCCAGCAGCAAAGTACGCCGACAGGAAGACAATGAGCAGTTCTTC. Its translation: CASSKVRRQEDNEQFF.

The CDR3: CATSRVRGSNNQPQHF. The CDR3 DNA is TGTGCCACCAGCAGAGTTCGTGGTAGCAACAATCAGCCCCAGCATTTT. The chain recombines TRBV15 with TRBJ1-5, with no clear D. The CDR3 length is 16 residues. CDR1 and CDR2 from the germline V gene are LNHNV and YYDKDF (reference sequence). Trimming took off 1 base at V and 3 bases at J, with 13 bases between the two ends. Combining the CDR3 with reference TRBV15 and TRBJ1-5 gives the whole variable domain DAMVIQNPRYQVTQFGKPVTLSCSQTLNHNVMYWYQQKSSQAPKLLFHYYDKDFNNEADTPDNFQSRRPNTSFCFLDIRSPGLGDTAMYLCATSRVRGSNNQPQHFGDGTRLSIL.

The chain employs TRBV4-1 and TRBJ1-2; D remains ambiguous. The CDR3 spans 14 residues. Germline lookup yields CDR1 MGHRA and CDR2 YSYEKL. V lost 0 bases and J lost 6, with 11 bases in between. The CDR3 is CASSQETGIDGYTF. Here the CDR3 DNA reads TGCGCCAGCAGCCAAGAGACGGGGATCGATGGCTACACCTTC.

V and J are TRBV19 and TRBJ2-3; TRBD2 matches at 12 bases. Trimming removed 7 bases from V and 3 bases from J; junction bases left unmatched: 5. The CDR3 covers 15 residues. Germline V gene sequence: CDR1 LNHDA, CDR2 SQIVND (reference sequence). This CDR3 reads CASTTSGSVTDTQYF. DNA for the CDR3: TGTGCCAGTACGACTAGCGGGAGTGTAACAGATACGCAGTATTTT.

The V and J genes are TRBV7-3 and TRBJ1-1, with D perhaps TRBD1 (6 bases). This CDR3 is 13 amino acids long. With 5 bases removed from V and 7 bases from J, the gap between germline ends came to 14 bases. Germline values: CDR1 SGHTA, CDR2 FQGTGA. CDR3 coding DNA: TGTGCCAGCAGCGAAGGACAGCGCCTTGAAGCTTTCTTT. Encoded protein: CASSEGQRLEAFF.

The V call is TRBV15, the J call TRBJ2-3; D is unresolved. The length of the CDR3 is 14 residues. CDR1 and CDR2 (germline): LNHNV, YYDKDF (reference sequence). V gave up 1 base and J gave up 1 base, with 6 bases separating them. The CDR3 spells CATSRVARTDTQYF. In DNA, the CDR3 is TGTGCCACCAGCAGAGTTGCGCGCACAGATACGCAGTATTTT.

The V call is TRBV18, the J call TRBJ1-1; no definite D call. The CDR3 spans 14 residues. Germline-derived CDR1 and CDR2 are KGHSH and LQKENI. The V end was cut by 0 bases, the J end by 13 bases, with 18 bases between. CDR3 DNA sequence: TGTGCCAGCTCACCACCGGGTGGTGGACTCGCTTATTTCTTT. Translation: CASSPPGGGLAYFF. Full variable domain (outside the CDR3, taken from reference TRBV18 and TRBJ1-1): NAGVMQNPRHLVRRRGQEARLRCSPMKGHSHVYWYRQLPEEGLKFMVYLQKENIIDESGMPKERFSAEFPKEGPSILRIQQVVRGDSAAYFCASSPPGGGLAYFFGQGTRLTVV.